This is a list of T cell receptor beta chains from one sample in a study of CD8 T cells in Susac syndrome. TCRdb re-called the immunoSEQ multiplex PCR reads through MiXCR, storing one row per CDR3 protein. In the table there are about 130,000 distinct CDR3 sequences, approximately 95% of which are singletons. The source material was CD8+ T cells from PBMCs. These receptors all come from a human donor with Susac syndrome. Each CDR3 is given with its conserved first and last residue. D genes are given only for firm matches. Where a row states a size, it is once, few, many or the class of an expanded clone; other rows omit it.

v_gene	abundance	d_gene	j_gene	CDR3nt	CDR3aa
TRBV6-2/TRBV6-3	once	.	TRBJ1-4	TGTGCCAGCAGCGAACCCCTGCGGGAAGTAGGAGAAAAACTGTTTTTT	CASSEPLREVGEKLFF
TRBV5-8	.	TRBD2	TRBJ2-1	TGTGCCAGCAGCTTGGGCCTAGCGGGAGCCATGGGTGAGCAGTTCTTC	CASSLGLAGAMGEQFF
TRBV10-2	.	.	TRBJ1-5	TGCGCCAGCAGTGAATACGTGGCCTACAATCAGCCCCAGCATTTT	CASSEYVAYNQPQHF
TRBV19	.	.	TRBJ1-1	TGTGCCAGCGGGACGGACAGGAACACTGAAGCTTTCTTT	CASGTDRNTEAFF
TRBV12-3/TRBV12-4	.	TRBD1	TRBJ1-5	TGTGCCAGCAGTTGGCACAGGGGTAGCAATCAGCCCCAGCATTTT	CASSWHRGSNQPQHF
TRBV11-3	once	TRBD1	TRBJ2-3	TGTGCCAGCAGCTCGCGACAGGGCGGAGATACGCAGTATTTT	CASSSRQGGDTQYF
TRBV29-1	once	.	TRBJ2-5	TGCAGCGTTCTCAGGCGAGAGACCCAGTACTTC	CSVLRRETQYF
TRBV4-1	.	TRBD1	TRBJ1-4	TGCGCCAGCAGCGCCCGAGGGGGCTATGAAAAACTGTTTTTT	CASSARGGYEKLFF
TRBV20-1	.	.	TRBJ2-1	TGCAGTGCTAGCCCGGGAGTGAATGAGCAGTTCTTC	CSASPGVNEQFF
TRBV9	.	.	TRBJ2-1	TGTGCCAGCAGCCCCCGGGTTGTAAGGGGGAATGAGCAGTTCTTC	CASSPRVVRGNEQFF
TRBV27	.	.	TRBJ1-4	TGTGCCAGCAGTTTGTCTCCAGTAGTAGAAAAACTGTTTTTT	CASSLSPVVEKLFF
TRBV24-1	.	.	TRBJ2-6	TGTGCCACCAGTGATTTGGCGGTCTCTGGGGCCAACGTCCTGACTTTC	CATSDLAVSGANVLTF
TRBV6-5	.	.	TRBJ2-3	TGTGCCAGCAGTTACTCTAACACAGATACGCAGTATTTT	CASSYSNTDTQYF
TRBV28	.	.	TRBJ2-7	TGTGCCAGCAGTTTGAAGAGCTACGAGCAGTACTTC	CASSLKSYEQYF
TRBV2	.	.	TRBJ2-3	TGTGCCAGCGGACAGGGAGGACTAGATCTTCAAGATACGCAGTATTTT	CASGQGGLDLQDTQYF
TRBV6-9	.	TRBD1	TRBJ2-5	TGTGCCAGCAGTTATTTCCGGGACAGAGAGCAAGAGACCCAGTACTTC	CASSYFRDREQETQYF
TRBV5-6	.	TRBD2	TRBJ2-1	TGTGCCAGCAGTTCTGGGGGGGGCAATGAGCAGTTCTTC	CASSSGGGNEQFF
TRBV30	.	.	TRBJ2-2	TGTGCCTGCCCAGGGGGGGTAGGGGAGCTGTTTTTT	CACPGGVGELFF
TRBV28	.	TRBD1	TRBJ2-5	TGTGCCAGCAGTCCCCCGGGACAGCCAGAGACCCAGTACTTC	CASSPPGQPETQYF
TRBV11-2	.	TRBD2	TRBJ2-7	TGTGCCAGCAGCTTAGGGAGCGGGGCGCAATTTGGGCCCTCCTACGAGCAGTACTTC	CASSLGSGAQFGPSYEQYF
TRBV24-1	.	TRBD1	TRBJ2-7	TGTGCCATCAACAGGGGCGAGCAGTACTTC	CAINRGEQYF
TRBV9	.	TRBD1	TRBJ1-1	TGTGCCAGCAGCGGGACCGGGGACAGGGGTACTGAAGCTTTCTTT	CASSGTGDRGTEAFF
TRBV29-1	.	.	TRBJ2-1	TGCAGCGCCCGGGGACTCTCCTACAATGAGCAGTTCTTC	CSARGLSYNEQFF
TRBV5-4	.	.	TRBJ2-1	TGTGCCAGCAGCTTGGAGCGGAAAAATGAGCAGTTCTTC	CASSLERKNEQFF
TRBV4-1	.	.	TRBJ2-5	TGCGCCAGCAGCCAAGATTTGAACATCGGGGGACCCACAAGGGAGACCCAGTACTTC	CASSQDLNIGGPTRETQYF
TRBV20-1	.	TRBD2	TRBJ2-1	TGCAGTGCCAACGGGGAAGATCTAGCGGGAGTGGGTAATGAGCAGTTCTTC	CSANGEDLAGVGNEQFF
TRBV7-9	.	.	TRBJ2-3	TGTGCCAGCAGAGATGGACAGACCGGGGGAATCACAGATACGCAGTATTTT	CASRDGQTGGITDTQYF
TRBV4-1	.	.	TRBJ2-7	TGCGCCAGCAGCCAAGATAGCTACCCATCCTACGAGCAGTACTTC	CASSQDSYPSYEQYF
TRBV5-6	.	.	TRBJ2-1	TGTGCCAGCAGTTCGCCAGGTGAGCAGTTCTTC	CASSSPGEQFF
TRBV29-1	.	TRBD1	TRBJ1-2	TGCAGCGTCGAGACAGGGCCGTATGGCTACACCTTC	CSVETGPYGYTF
TRBV12-3/TRBV12-4	.	.	TRBJ2-2	TGTGCCAGCAGTCCAAAAGGGCAGGCTCCGAACACCGGGGAGCTGTTTTTT	CASSPKGQAPNTGELFF
TRBV9	.	.	TRBJ2-7	TGTGCCAGCCTACTACGAGGGACGGAGGCCTACGAGCAGTACTTC	CASLLRGTEAYEQYF
TRBV6-1	.	TRBD2	TRBJ2-5	TGTGCCAGCAGTCCCATAGCGGGAGACCACGGAGAGACCCAGTACTTC	CASSPIAGDHGETQYF
TRBV4-1	.	.	TRBJ2-5	TGCGCCAGCAGCCAAGGGACAACACTAGAGACCCAGTACTTC	CASSQGTTLETQYF
TRBV7-9	.	.	TRBJ2-2	TGTGCCAGCAGCCCACCCGGGTTTGCGATAAACACCGGGGAGCTGTTTTTT	CASSPPGFAINTGELFF
TRBV14	.	.	TRBJ2-7	TGTGCCAGCAGCCAAGTCTCCTACGAGCAGTACTTC	CASSQVSYEQYF
TRBV27	.	.	TRBJ2-2	TGTGCCAGCAGTTTATCCAAACCCGGGTGGGGGAACACCGGGGAGCTGTTTTTT	CASSLSKPGWGNTGELFF
TRBV20-1	.	.	TRBJ1-2	TGCAGTGTGCACCCTGGGGGCGCCTATGGCTACACCTTC	CSVHPGGAYGYTF
TRBV10-3	.	TRBD2	TRBJ2-5	TGTGCCATCAGTGATGGGAGGGATGTCGGAGAGACCCAGTACTTC	CAISDGRDVGETQYF
TRBV6-4	.	.	TRBJ1-1	TGTGCCAGCAGTGACTCCCATGGGGCTGAGGGCACTGAAGCTTTCTTT	CASSDSHGAEGTEAFF
TRBV27	.	.	TRBJ2-2	TGTGCCAGCATAGCTCCCACGAACACCGGGGAGCTGTTTTTT	CASIAPTNTGELFF
TRBV20-1	.	TRBD1	TRBJ2-7	TGCAGTGCTAGCCGGACAGGCGGTGTCCCCTACGAGCAGTACTTC	CSASRTGGVPYEQYF
TRBV12-3/TRBV12-4	.	.	TRBJ2-1	TGTGCCAGCAATTCTTCTCCTGAGCAGTTCTTC	CASNSSPEQFF
TRBV27	.	.	TRBJ2-3	TGTGCCAGCAGTTTATCCGGGACTTTGGGGGGGCAGTATTTT	CASSLSGTLGGQYF
TRBV4-1	.	TRBD2	TRBJ2-7	TGCGCCAGCAGCCAAGTCCCCGGGACTAGCGGTTACGAGCAGTACTTC	CASSQVPGTSGYEQYF
TRBV7-2	.	TRBD1	TRBJ2-7	TGTGCCAGCAGCTCCCCACTAACGACAGGGCTTCGCGAGCAGTACTTC	CASSSPLTTGLREQYF
TRBV27	.	.	TRBJ2-2	TGTGCCAGCCACAGGGAGAACACCGGGGAGCTGTTTTTT	CASHRENTGELFF
TRBV20-1	.	TRBD1	TRBJ2-5	TGCAGTGCTAGACCTATGACAGGGCGGGAGACCCAGTACTTC	CSARPMTGRETQYF
TRBV7-9	.	TRBD2	TRBJ2-5	TGTGCCAGCAGCAAGCGGACTAGCGGGAGAAGGGAACAAGAGACCCAGTACTTC	CASSKRTSGRREQETQYF
TRBV19	.	.	TRBJ2-7	TGTGCCAGTAGTGAGGAGGGATACTCCTACGAGCAGTACTTC	CASSEEGYSYEQYF
TRBV12-3/TRBV12-4	.	.	TRBJ1-5	TGTGCCAGCAGTTTATACACGGCAGGCAATCAGCCCCAGCATTTT	CASSLYTAGNQPQHF
TRBV28	few	.	TRBJ2-7	TGTGCCAGCAGTTCCGACCCGGGCTACGAGCAGTACTTC	CASSSDPGYEQYF
TRBV5-6	once	TRBD2	TRBJ2-7	TGTGCCAGCAGCTTGAGGGGTGGACTAGCATCCTACGAGCAGTACTTC	CASSLRGGLASYEQYF
TRBV20-1	.	TRBD2	TRBJ2-5	TGCAGTGCCCAGCTAGCGGGCCAAGAGACCCAGTACTTC	CSAQLAGQETQYF
TRBV20-1	.	TRBD2	TRBJ2-5	TGCAGTGCTGGCGTATTGTTGCGGGAGGGGCCCGAGACCCAGTACTTC	CSAGVLLREGPETQYF